This section outlines one T cell receptor beta chain sequence together with its context. Its antigen is unidentified. Germline-derived CDR1 and CDR2 are SGHKS and YYEKEE (reference sequence). V dropped 4 bases and J dropped 5 bases, with 13 bases sitting between them. The CDR3 contains 15 residues. Via MiXCR, TCRdb re-called the 5' RACE reads, giving one row per CDR3 protein. This sample has 200,000 to 300,000 distinct CDR3 sequences, with 13% found just once. The data stem from a study of T cells after yellow fever vaccination. Study-wide findings and caveats: Among primary-vaccination clones, most reappeared after the booster, at 95% to 96% for CD4 and 85% to 90% for CD8.

Sequences were derived from CD4+ T cells sorted from PBMCs, sampled 45 days after the yellow fever booster vaccination. This receptor was taken from a man aged 25-45 years who received the YFV17D yellow fever vaccine. This chain links TRBV5-5 with TRBJ1-6, with a possible D match to TRBD1 (6 bases). CDR3 coding DNA: TGTGCCAGCAGCCCATGGACAGATGATAATTCACCCCTCCACTTT. This translates into CASSPWTDDNSPLHF.